This TCR beta chain is drawn from a study of blood T cells in healthy people across ages. This clonotype appeared once. Antigen specificity is unknown. Alongside a J-beta primer mix, a sample-barcoded 5' primer served in a second PCR lasting roughly 6 to 12 cycles. TCRdb recomputed calls from the 5' RACE reads with MiXCR, one row per CDR3 protein. The table lists about 640,000 distinct CDR3 sequences, approximately 59% of them singletons. They isolated at least 7 million PBMCs from each sample. Total RNA extracted from each sample amounted to at least 6 micrograms. Notes on the study in general: Per million T cells, TCR beta diversity dropped about linearly as age rose. Comparison with aged donors showed that long-lived donors had more naive CD4+ cells and higher diversity.

The specimen was blood. The TCR comes from a man aged 55 to 70 in good health.

The CDR3 region has the DNA TGTGCCAGCAGTCCCGGGACAGGGGGCTCGTATGAGCAGTTCTTC. Amino acids: CASSPGTGGSYEQFF. The V gene is TRBV12-3 or TRBV12-4, the J gene TRBJ2-1, with 12 nucleotides matching TRBD1. J was trimmed by 8 bases and V by 5 bases; bases with no gene match: 7. This CDR3 has 15 amino acids.